This entry lists 20 T cell receptor beta chains sequenced from one sample in a study of low-dose radiotherapy and immunotherapy resistance in tumors. Covering alpha and beta chains, TRAV- and TRBV-specific primers were used for the first-strand cDNA. Over roughly 19 PCR cycles, TCRs were amplified from a constant-region primer and V-primer adapter. From the reads, TCRdb called clonotypes with MiXCR, one entry per CDR3 protein. The sample carries thousands of distinct CDR3 sequences, around 53% recorded once. Source of these receptors: a human donor with advanced metastatic prostate, ovarian, gallbladder or colorectal cancer (not recorded which). This table probably holds off-target reads from a library built for another chain.

The V and J genes are TRBV20-1 and TRBJ2-1; 9 positions match TRBD1. The trim removed 1 base at V and 8 bases at J, leaving 3 bases unmatched. Germline V gene sequence: CDR1 DFQATT, CDR2 SNEGSKA (reference sequence). This CDR3 is 13 amino acids long. CDR3 sequence reads: CSARGDRDHEQFF. The CDR3, as DNA: TGCAGTGCTAGAGGGGACAGGGATCATGAGCAGTTCTTC.

The chain employs TRBV29-1 and TRBJ2-5, with 10 positions matching TRBD1. Germline-derived CDR1 and CDR2 are SQVTM and ANQGSEA. Trimming cost V 7 bases and J 5 bases; bases outside gene matches: 4. The CDR3 has 12 amino acids. The CDR3 loop reads CSGTGGEETQYF. For the CDR3, the DNA is TGCAGCGGGACAGGGGGAGAGGAGACCCAGTACTTC.

This chain uses TRBV6-6 with TRBJ1-1; D unresolved. The germline CDR1 and CDR2 sequences are MNHNY and SVGAGI (reference sequence). This CDR3 has 13 amino acids. V was cut by 3 bases and J by 1 base, with 6 bases left in between. CDR3 coding DNA: TGTGCCAGCAGTTATGCGGCGAACACTGAAGCTTTCTTT. This encodes CASSYAANTEAFF.

The genes are TRBV2 and TRBJ2-7, with D possibly matching TRBD1 (5 bases). The CDR3 runs 12 residues. Trimming took 6 bases from V and 6 from J, leaving 12 bases between them. The germline V gene encodes CDR1 SNHLY and CDR2 FYNNEI. CDR3: CASREQDSEQYF. The CDR3 bases are TGTGCCAGCAGAGAACAGGATAGCGAGCAGTACTTC.

This chain uses TRBV5-1 with TRBJ2-1; D call uncertain. The V end lost 4 bases, the J end lost 0 bases, and 8 bases lay between the germline ends. Germline CDR1 reads SGHRS; CDR2 reads YFSETQ. CDR3 length: 14 amino acids. CDR3 region: CASSTEPSYNEQFF. The CDR3 coding sequence is TGCGCCAGCAGCACCGAACCCTCCTACAATGAGCAGTTCTTC.

The rearrangement uses TRBV7-2 and TRBJ1-5; D is unresolved. Germline assignment: CDR1 SGHTA and CDR2 FQGNSA. The CDR3 runs to 13 residues. V dropped 3 bases and J dropped 8 bases, with 11 bases sitting between them. The CDR3 loop reads CASSFSFSEPQHF. In DNA form, the CDR3 reads TGTGCCAGCAGCTTTTCCTTTTCGGAGCCCCAGCATTTT.

Only a few counts were recorded for this clonotype. V usage is TRBV28 and J usage is TRBJ2-7, with a possible D match to TRBD1 (6 bases). This CDR3 is 14 amino acids long. Germline CDR1 and CDR2: MDHEN and SYDVKM. V lost 2 bases, J lost 5 bases, and 13 bases lay in between. CDR3 region: CASSLGGTGHEQYF. Written as DNA, the CDR3 is TGTGCCAGCAGTTTAGGAGGAACAGGGCACGAGCAGTACTTC.

This clonotype was found a few times. The chain carries TRBV28 and TRBJ1-4; D might be TRBD1 (5 bases). The CDR3 extends over 15 amino acids. Trimming removed 4 bases from V and 3 bases from J, with 12 bases in between. Germline V gene data show CDR1 as MDHEN and CDR2 as SYDVKM. The CDR3, as DNA: TGTGCCAGCAGTTCGGGGGGGATCGCTAATGAAAAACTGTTTTTT. The encoded protein is CASSSGGIANEKLFF. The whole variable domain, filled in from reference TRBV28 and TRBJ1-4, reads DVKVTQSSRYLVKRTGEKVFLECVQDMDHENMFWYRQDPGLGLRLIYFSYDVKMKEKGDIPEGYSVSREKKERFSLILESASTNQTSMYLCASSSGGIANEKLFFGSGTQLSVL.

This clonotype was observed once. The chain combines TRBV10-3 with TRBJ2-7; 9 bases are shared with TRBD2. The V gene end was trimmed by 2 bases and the J gene end by 2 bases; junction bases not matched to a gene: 7. Germline CDR1 and CDR2: ENHRY and SYGVKD. CDR3 size: 16 residues. CDR3 nucleotides: TGTGCCATCAGTGAGGGGTCTAGCGGGATGGCCTACGAGCAGTACTTC. This sequence encodes CAISEGSSGMAYEQYF.

The chain joins TRBV20-1 to TRBJ2-1, with 15 nucleotides matching TRBD2. Germline V gene lookup returns CDR1 DFQATT and CDR2 SNEGSKA (reference sequence). V lost 6 bases, J lost 3 bases, and 9 bases stayed unmatched. The CDR3 contains 17 residues. This CDR3 is CSAEKGLAGGIYNEQFF. The CDR3 DNA reads TGCAGTGCCGAGAAGGGACTAGCGGGAGGTATCTACAATGAGCAGTTCTTC.

This chain connects TRBV29-1 to TRBJ1-2; 9 nucleotides align to TRBD1. Germline V gives CDR1 SQVTM, CDR2 ANQGSEA. The junction had 9 bases not matched to a gene; V was cut back by 7 bases and J by 3 bases. This CDR3 is built from 14 residues. This CDR3 is CSAETGGMDYGYTF. The CDR3 DNA reads as TGCAGCGCAGAGACAGGGGGAATGGACTATGGCTACACCTTC.

In DNA form, the CDR3 reads TGCAGTGCGGGGGCTTTAACAACTGAAGCTTTCTTT. Amino acids: CSAGALTTEAFF. The chain employs TRBV20-1 and TRBJ1-1; the D gene is possibly TRBD1 (6 bases). Germline V CDR1 and CDR2: DFQATT, SNEGSKA (reference sequence). The CDR3 is 12 amino acids. V gave up 6 bases and J gave up 5 bases, with 13 bases separating them.

This rearrangement joins TRBV29-1 to TRBJ2-5; TRBD2 aligns across 7 bases. V lost 0 bases and J lost 5; bases outside the gene matches: 9. Germline assignment: CDR1 SQVTM and CDR2 ANQGSEA. CDR3 length: 15 residues. CDR3 amino acids: CSVEELQKGGETQYF. CDR3 DNA: TGCAGCGTTGAAGAACTTCAAAAGGGAGGGGAGACCCAGTACTTC. Combining the CDR3 with reference TRBV29-1 and TRBJ2-5 gives the whole variable domain SAVISQKPSRDICQRGTSLTIQCQVDSQVTMMFWYRQQPGQSLTLIATANQGSEATYESGFVIDKFPISRPNLTFSTLTVSNMSPEDSSIYLCSVEELQKGGETQYFGPGTRLLVL.

The V call is TRBV6-1, the J call TRBJ1-1, with TRBD1 as a possible D gene (6 bases). The ends were cut back, 4 bases at V and 7 bases at J, with 13 bases in the middle. This CDR3 has 13 residues. From germline, CDR1 is MNHNS and CDR2 SASEGT. CDR3 sequence (DNA): TGTGCCAGCAGTGCATTACAGGGTGGTGAAGCTTTCTTT. This translates into CASSALQGGEAFF.

This sequence joins TRBV3-1 and TRBJ1-1; TRBD1 is a possible D gene (6 bases). Between the trimmed V and J ends, which lost 7 bases and 6 bases, there was a span of 15 bases. Germline loops: CDR1 LGHDT, CDR2 YNNKEL (reference sequence). This CDR3 has 13 amino acids. The CDR3 nucleotides read TGTGCCAGCAAGGTGCGGGGGCGATCTGAAGCTTTCTTT. It yields the protein CASKVRGRSEAFF.

The chain couples TRBV2 to TRBJ2-1, with D possibly matching TRBD1 (5 bases). The length of the CDR3 is 15 residues. V was shortened by 2 bases and J by 1 base, with 9 bases between the two germline ends. Germline V lookup: CDR1 SNHLY, CDR2 FYNNEI. Here the CDR3 DNA reads TGTGCCAGCAGTGAATTGGACACATCCTACAATGAGCAGTTCTTC. Translation gives CASSELDTSYNEQFF.

This chain links TRBV20-1 with TRBJ1-5; D perhaps matches TRBD1 (6 bases). CDR3 length: 13 amino acids. Deletions cut 3 bases from V and 6 bases from J, with 12 bases between. In germline, CDR1 is DFQATT, CDR2 SNEGSKA (reference sequence). CDR3 loop: CSASVGAGQPQHF. The CDR3, as DNA: TGCAGTGCTAGCGTGGGGGCCGGTCAGCCCCAGCATTTT.

This chain connects TRBV5-4 to TRBJ2-5, with 10 bases matching TRBD2. V lost 3 bases and J lost 3; bases outside the gene matches: 2. The CDR3 covers 14 residues. Germline V gene lookup returns CDR1 SGHNT and CDR2 YYREEE (reference sequence). The CDR3 region is CASSWGTSEETQYF. Here the CDR3 DNA reads TGTGCCAGCAGCTGGGGGACTAGCGAAGAGACCCAGTACTTC.

This chain uses TRBV12-3 or TRBV12-4 with TRBJ2-3; D is perhaps TRBD1 (6 bases). CDR3 length: 14 amino acids. The germline V and J ends were trimmed by 6 bases and 0 bases, with 10 bases remaining between them. CDR3 loop: CASSGQLSTDTQYF. For the CDR3, the DNA is TGTGCCAGCAGCGGACAGCTCAGCACAGATACGCAGTATTTT.

To note about this clonotype: One end of the junction is discordant with germline, which a read error may explain. V usage is TRBV9 and J usage is TRBJ1-6; D gene uncertain. The germline V gene encodes CDR1 SGDLS and CDR2 YYNGEE. The CDR3 spans 13 residues. Written as DNA, the CDR3 is TGTGCTTACATAAACACCAATGCAGGCAAATCAACCTTT. The encoded protein is CAYINTNAGKSTF.